This T cell receptor beta chain was retrieved from a study of radiotherapy plus CTLA-4 blockade in lung cancer. Regarding the study as a whole: Blood-borne expansion of tumor-derived TCR clones followed radiotherapy plus ipilimumab.

People whose metastatic non-small-cell lung cancer was chemo-refractory got focal radiation along with CTLA-4 blockade by ipilimumab. This clone was detected only once. No antigen is known for it. Only in-frame clones appear in the TCRdb table, and some are missing; sequencing was by immunoSEQ multiplex PCR. This sample yields about 83,000 clones, of which around 76% are seen a single time; 3.5% to 4.5% belongs to the top ten. Per germline, CDR1 MDHEN and CDR2 SYDVKM. Germline trimming cut 8 bases from V and 8 bases from J; bases unmatched to any gene: 8. CDR3 size: 12 residues. The chain recombines TRBV28 with TRBJ1-2; 7 bases line up with TRBD1. This TCR derives from a human donor with non-small cell lung cancer who had a partial response to radiotherapy plus ipilimumab. Some clones in this sample may be carry-over from other donors' samples. Sequenced here: peripheral blood, sampled from a patient treated with radiotherapy plus ipilimumab. CDR3 amino acids: CASGVGQWGYTF. The CDR3 nucleotides are TGTGCCAGCGGAGTGGGACAGTGGGGCTACACCTTC.